Sequencing of this TCR beta chain was carried out in a study of T-cell memory formation after mild COVID-19. Whole-study results and caveats: Cross-reactive memory seemingly joined, as some responding clones were found in pre-infection memory.

In its sample, this clonotype was seen a few times. Antigen unknown. TCRdb independently ran MiXCR on the 5' RACE reads; one entry per CDR3 protein. The repertoire consists of around 260,000 distinct CDR3 sequences, with 15% to 20% occurring once and the leading ten covering about a fifth. This CDR3 has 16 residues. Trimming took 1 base from V and 1 from J; bases not matched to a gene: 2. CDR1 is MGHDK, CDR2 SYGVNS, per germline. The clonotype originates from a man aged 18-30 years who had mild COVID-19 (a few samples of this study predate the infection). Cell type and time point are not known. Material: PBMCs or a T cell subset sorted from them (not recorded which). This chain links TRBV25-1 with TRBJ2-3; the match to TRBD2 covers 10 bases. In DNA, the CDR3 is TGTGCCAGCAGTGAATTGGGGACTAGCGGCACAGATACGCAGTATTTT. This translates into CASSELGTSGTDTQYF. Full variable domain (remainder filled in from reference TRBV25-1 and TRBJ2-3): EADIYQTPRYLVIGTGKKITLECSQTMGHDKMYWYQQDPGMELHLIHYSYGVNSTEKGDLSSESTVSRIRTEHFPLTLESARPSHTSQYLCASSELGTSGTDTQYFGPGTRLTVL.